This TCR beta chain was obtained from a study of T cell responses to AZD1222 COVID-19 vaccine. Details on this clone: Its antigen is not identified.

The assay was immunoSEQ multiplex PCR, and TCRdb's table has in-frame clones only and misses some. The sample holds 90,000 to 120,000 clones, just over 90% seen once. General study points: The study sampled repertoires only after the peak T cell response. Unmutated regions of variants are reportedly targeted by nearly half of spike-specific TCRs.

From germline, CDR1 is SNHLY and CDR2 FYNNEI. This CDR3 is built from 15 residues. Trimming cost V 6 bases and J 2 bases, with 17 bases left between them. The specimen was peripheral blood, collected 28 days after the second AZD1222 dose. The V gene is TRBV2, the J gene TRBJ2-7; D is undetermined. This receptor was obtained from an adult who received the AZD1222 COVID-19 vaccine. This CDR3 reads CASRRFGALAYEQYF. CDR3 DNA sequence: TGTGCCAGCAGACGATTCGGAGCCTTAGCCTACGAGCAGTACTTC.